The 17 T cell receptor beta chains listed next were all sequenced from one sample in a study of shared clonotypes between healthy human individuals. Measured with immunoSEQ multiplex PCR; TCRdb has only the in-frame clones, and not every one. The sample consists of fewer than 1 million clones, about 97% of them appearing once. Positive CCR7 selection of CD45RO-negative cells yielded the naive CD8 cells, and terminally differentiated effector memory CD45RA+ cells were excluded. Sequencing was performed on naive CD8+ T cells sorted from blood. The receptors originated from a man under 40 in good health.

This clone was recorded only once. The chain combines TRBV4-1 with TRBJ2-7; TRBD2 matches at 9 bases. CDR3 length: 17 amino acids. V dropped 0 bases and J dropped 1; count of bases not matched to a gene: 7. The V gene's germline CDR1 is MGHRA and CDR2 YSYEKL. The CDR3 DNA is TGCGCCAGCAGCCAAGATTCACCAGCGGGAGGATCCTACGAGCAGTACTTC. Protein: CASSQDSPAGGSYEQYF.

The rearrangement uses TRBV27 and TRBJ1-1; 7 bases agree with TRBD1. Trimming at V came to 4 bases and at J to 1 base, leaving 9 bases not matched to a gene. CDR3 length equals 16 residues. In germline, CDR1 is MNHEY, CDR2 SMNVEV (reference sequence). The DNA for the CDR3 is TGTGCCAGCAGTTCCAATACACAGGGGCCGAACACTGAAGCTTTCTTT. This gives the protein CASSSNTQGPNTEAFF.

The V and J genes are TRBV11-1 and TRBJ2-7; TRBD1 matches at 8 bases. The germline V gene encodes CDR1 SGHAT and CDR2 FQDESV (reference sequence). This CDR3 has 14 amino acids. The V segment lost 1 base and the J segment 5 bases; nucleotides outside the gene matches: 4. CDR3 bases: TGTGCCAGCAGCTTAGTCAGGGGGCGGCACGAGCAGTACTTC. As protein: CASSLVRGRHEQYF.

This chain joins TRBV2 and TRBJ2-5; 8 nucleotides agree with TRBD2. V was clipped by 8 bases and J by 1 base; unmatched bases: 6. This CDR3 comprises 14 residues. Germline V gene sequence: CDR1 SNHLY, CDR2 FYNNEI. The CDR3 region has the DNA TGTGCCAGCGGATTACGGGAGGGCCAAGAGACCCAGTACTTC. Translated, it gives CASGLREGQETQYF.

The chain links TRBV11-2 to TRBJ2-3; 13 bases agree with TRBD2. CDR1 is SGHAT and CDR2 is FQNNGV in the germline V gene. This CDR3 comprises 15 residues. The junction had 3 bases not matched to a gene; V was cut back by 5 bases and J by 4 bases. The CDR3 DNA reads TGTGCCAGCAGCATAGGACTAGCGGGGGCAGATACGCAGTATTTT. Protein sequence: CASSIGLAGADTQYF.

This clone was counted once. This chain connects TRBV11-2 to TRBJ2-5, with 9 bases lining up with TRBD1. V shed 0 bases and J 5 bases; nucleotides not matched to a gene: 7. The germline CDR1 and CDR2 sequences are SGHAT and FQNNGV. This CDR3 is 16 amino acids long. Here the CDR3 reads CASSLDPGQGFETQYF. Here the CDR3 DNA reads TGTGCCAGCAGCTTAGATCCGGGACAGGGTTTTGAGACCCAGTACTTC. The complete variable domain, with remaining parts taken from reference TRBV11-2 and TRBJ2-5, reads EAGVAQSPRYKIIEKRQSVAFWCNPISGHATLYWYQQILGQGPKLLIQFQNNGVVDDSQLPKDRFSAERLKGVDSTLKIQPAKLEDSAVYLCASSLDPGQGFETQYFGPGTRLLVL.

This clone came up once. The same CDR3 is also encoded by other DNA sequences in this sample. This chain connects TRBV10-1 to TRBJ2-1; weak D call: TRBD2 (6 bases). Trimming left V 2 bases short and J 7 bases short, with 6 bases between. CDR1 and CDR2 from the germline V gene are WNHNN and SYGVQD (reference sequence). The CDR3 length is 12 residues. The CDR3: CASSEGLNEQFF. CDR3 nucleotides: TGCGCCAGCAGTGAGGGACTAAATGAGCAGTTCTTC.

The chain couples TRBV19 to TRBJ2-3; D is unclear. The germline V gene has CDR1 LNHDA and CDR2 SQIVND (reference sequence). This CDR3 region has 14 residues. V was pared by 3 bases and J by 6 bases, with 13 bases between. The CDR3 here is CASSIGEFPDTQYF. DNA for the CDR3: TGTGCCAGTAGTATTGGAGAATTCCCGGATACGCAGTATTTT.

This clone is a singleton in its sample. The chain employs TRBV5-1 and TRBJ2-7; TRBD2 aligns across 10 bases. The CDR3 loop spans 17 amino acids. Trimming cost V 1 base and J 1 base; bases outside gene matches: 8. Germline CDR1 is SGHRS and CDR2 is YFSETQ. The CDR3 spells CASSLRPGLASSYEQYF. In DNA, the CDR3 is TGCGCCAGCAGCTTGCGGCCGGGACTAGCGTCTTCCTACGAGCAGTACTTC.

This clone was seen a handful of times. The CDR3 sequence is CASSITSGKHSYNEQFF. CDR3 in DNA: TGTGCCAGTAGTATAACTAGCGGGAAACACTCCTACAATGAGCAGTTCTTC. This chain uses TRBV19 with TRBJ2-1; 10 positions match TRBD2. This CDR3 has 17 amino acids. V was pared by 2 bases and J by 0 bases, with 4 bases of the junction left unmatched. Germline lookup yields CDR1 LNHDA and CDR2 SQIVND (reference sequence).

This clone is a singleton in its sample. This chain joins TRBV11-2 and TRBJ1-1, with D possibly being TRBD1 (5 bases). Trimming shortened V by 7 bases and J by 4 bases, and 19 bases separated the two germline ends. This CDR3 is built from 15 residues. CDR1 and CDR2 from the germline V gene are SGHAT and FQNNGV. The CDR3 DNA sequence: TGTGCCAGCACCAGAGGGGTTGGACGCGGCACTGAAGCTTTCTTT. Its translation: CASTRGVGRGTEAFF.

CDR3 DNA sequence: TGTGCCAGCAGCTTACGGAGCTCGGGGGCAGCCCAAGAGACCCAGTACTTC. It specifies CASSLRSSGAAQETQYF. The genes are TRBV11-2 and TRBJ2-5; either TRBD1 or TRBD2 may fit D (6 bases each). From germline, CDR1 is SGHAT and CDR2 FQNNGV. Trimming removed 2 bases from V and 1 base from J, with 17 bases in between. The CDR3 loop spans 17 amino acids.

The V call is TRBV7-9, the J call TRBJ2-7; D perhaps matches TRBD1 (5 bases). Deletions cut 4 bases from V and 0 bases from J, with 10 bases between. Germline CDR1 reads SEHNR; CDR2 reads FQNEAQ (reference sequence). The CDR3 has 14 amino acids. In DNA form, the CDR3 reads TGTGCCAGCAGCTCGACAGTCAGCTCCTACGAGCAGTACTTC. Translation: CASSSTVSSYEQYF.

The gene calls are TRBV9 and TRBJ2-3; D is possibly TRBD1 (5 bases). Germline loops: CDR1 SGDLS, CDR2 YYNGEE. Trimming took 3 bases from V and 5 from J, leaving 13 bases between them. The CDR3 contains 14 residues. The CDR3 bases are TGTGCCAGCAGCGCTCCTGGGGCACTAGATACGCAGTATTTT. Residues: CASSAPGALDTQYF.

The V call is TRBV29-1, the J call TRBJ2-1; no reliable D call. V lost 4 bases, J lost 0 bases, and 7 bases lay in between. Germline assignment: CDR1 SQVTM and CDR2 ANQGSEA. This CDR3 is built from 13 residues. CDR3: CSVVWPSYNEQFF. Here the CDR3 DNA reads TGCAGCGTTGTATGGCCCTCCTACAATGAGCAGTTCTTC.

About this clone: At the DNA level, this CDR3 is encoded by other sequences in the same sample as well. The chain is built from TRBV5-1 and TRBJ1-5; the match to TRBD1 covers 7 bases. The germline CDR1 and CDR2 sequences are SGHRS and YFSETQ. V was clipped by 4 bases and J by 2 bases; unmatched bases: 3. This CDR3 is built from 14 residues. The DNA for the CDR3 is TGCGCCAGCAGCCCCGGACAGGGCAATCAGCCCCAGCATTTT. This codes for CASSPGQGNQPQHF.

J is TRBJ2-1 and V is TRBV11-2; D unresolved. Trimming cost V 1 base and J 9 bases, with 7 bases left between them. The CDR3 sequence is 12 residues long. Germline V gene lookup returns CDR1 SGHAT and CDR2 FQNNGV. Here the CDR3 DNA reads TGTGCCAGCAGCTTAGCTGGCGGTGAGCAGTTCTTC. Protein: CASSLAGGEQFF.